The following is a TCR beta chain sequence with its context. Living in 24 US areas, the participants were between roughly 18 and 90 years of age. Clinical history reported by participants formed the basis on which cohorts were assigned. In the authors' workflow: Amplification from reference gene primers served as the basis for estimated nucleated cell counts. This table comes from immunoSEQ multiplex PCR, and its TCRdb copy is limited to in-frame clones, with some not included. That table gives V, J and clone size, and the DNA gave D and trimming. This table holds around 300,000 clones, around 89% found once. The CDR3 sequence is 15 residues long. V dropped 0 bases and J dropped 1 base, with 9 bases sitting between them. Germline CDR1 and CDR2: MNHEY and SVGAGI. This sample was included in a study of blood T cell repertoires in COVID-19. Background on the study: Sample material is recorded as cDNA or gDNA derived from T cells, B-cell-depleted T cells, or PBMCs.

The receptor comes from a woman aged 18-29 years with acute COVID-19. The chain employs TRBV6-5 and TRBJ1-1; tentative D call: TRBD1 (6 bases). The sequenced material came from PBMCs or T cells enriched from blood (not recorded which). The CDR3 sequence: CASSYSSTGNTEAFF. The CDR3, as DNA: TGTGCCAGCAGTTACTCATCGACAGGGAACACTGAAGCTTTCTTT.